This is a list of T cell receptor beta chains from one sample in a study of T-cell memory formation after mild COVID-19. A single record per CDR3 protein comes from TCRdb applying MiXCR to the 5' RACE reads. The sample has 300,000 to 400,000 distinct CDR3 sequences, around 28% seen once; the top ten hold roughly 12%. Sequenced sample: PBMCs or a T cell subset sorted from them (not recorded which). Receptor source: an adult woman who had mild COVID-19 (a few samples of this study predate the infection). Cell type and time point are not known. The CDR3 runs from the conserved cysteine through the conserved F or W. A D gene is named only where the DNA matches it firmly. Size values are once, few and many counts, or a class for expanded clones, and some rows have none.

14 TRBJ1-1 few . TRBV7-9 TGTGCCAGCAGCTTAGGGGACACTTACACTGAAGCTTTCTTT CASSLGDTYTEAFF
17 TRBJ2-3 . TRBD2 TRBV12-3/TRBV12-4 TGTGCCAGCAGTTTCCCCTTACTAGCGGGGGTCACAGATACGCAGTATTTT CASSFPLLAGVTDTQYF
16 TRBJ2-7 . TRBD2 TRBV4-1 TGCGCCAGCAGCCAAGATGTAGCGGGGAGCTCCTACGAGCAGTACTTC CASSQDVAGSSYEQYF
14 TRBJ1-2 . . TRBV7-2 TGTGCCAGCAGCAGAGGAGGGGGAGGCTATGGCTACACCTTC CASSRGGGGYGYTF
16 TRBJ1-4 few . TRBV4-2 TGTGCCAGCAGCCAAGATCTAGCAGGGCTGAATGAAAAACTGTTTTTT CASSQDLAGLNEKLFF
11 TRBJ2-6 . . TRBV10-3 TGTGCCATCTCAGGGGCCAACGTCCTGACTTTC CAISGANVLTF
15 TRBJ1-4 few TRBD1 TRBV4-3 TGCGCCAGCAGCGTCGGCCTTGGACAGGCTGAAAAACTGTTTTTT CASSVGLGQAEKLFF
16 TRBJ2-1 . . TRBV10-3 TGTGCCATCAGTGTAGCAGGGGTGAGCTCCTACAATGAGCAGTTCTTC CAISVAGVSSYNEQFF
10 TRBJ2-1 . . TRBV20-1 TGCGGTGCTGGTAGTTACGAGCAGTTCTTC CGAGSYEQFF
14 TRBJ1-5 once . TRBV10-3 TGTGCCATCAGTTTCGACCGACTCAATCAGCCCCAGCATTTT CAISFDRLNQPQHF
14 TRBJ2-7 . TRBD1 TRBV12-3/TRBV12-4 TGTGCCAGCAGTGCGGGACAGGGTCTATACGAGCAGTACTTC CASSAGQGLYEQYF
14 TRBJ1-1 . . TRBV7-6 TGTGCCAGCAGCTTATTTAGAAGGAACACTGAAGCTTTCTTT CASSLFRRNTEAFF
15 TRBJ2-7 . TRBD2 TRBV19 TGTGCCAGTAGTATCGGTCTAGCGGGGTCCTACGAGCAGTACTTC CASSIGLAGSYEQYF
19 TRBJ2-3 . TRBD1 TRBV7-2 TGTGCCAGCAGCTTAGCCGCCCCCGGACAGGGGGCGAGGACAGATACGCAGTATTTT CASSLAAPGQGARTDTQYF
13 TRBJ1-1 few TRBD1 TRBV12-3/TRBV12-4 TGTGCCAGCAGTTTACCTGGACAGGTCGGGACTTTCTTT CASSLPGQVGTFF
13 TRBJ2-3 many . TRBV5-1 TGCGCCAGCAGCTTTGGGGCAGCGGATACGCAGTATTTT CASSFGAADTQYF
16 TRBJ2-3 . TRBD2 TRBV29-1 TGCAGCGGGGATTTCGGACTAGCGGGGGGCACAGATACGCAGTATTTT CSGDFGLAGGTDTQYF
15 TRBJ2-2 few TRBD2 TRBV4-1 TGCGCCAGCAGCCGCGGGGGGGCGAACACCGGGGAGCTGTTTTTT CASSRGGANTGELFF
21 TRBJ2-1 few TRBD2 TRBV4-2 TGTGCCAGCAGCCTCCCGAGGGCAACACTAGCGGCCGAGGGGTCCTACAATGAGCAGTTCTTC CASSLPRATLAAEGSYNEQFF
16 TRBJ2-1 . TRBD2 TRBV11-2 TGTGCCAGCAGCTTAGGACTAGCGGGCTGCTACAATGAGCAGTTCTTC CASSLGLAGCYNEQFF
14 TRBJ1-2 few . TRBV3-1 TGTGCCAGCAGCCAAGGGCAGAAGGGTCATGGCTACACCTTC CASSQGQKGHGYTF
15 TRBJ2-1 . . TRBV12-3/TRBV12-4 TGTGCCAGCAGGGGATGGGGGAGCTCCTACAATGAGCAGTTCTTC CASRGWGSSYNEQFF
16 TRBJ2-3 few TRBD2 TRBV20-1 TGCAGTGCCGAAGGGCGTTCGGGAGGGCCTGGAGATACGCAGTATTTT CSAEGRSGGPGDTQYF
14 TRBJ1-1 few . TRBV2 TGTGCCAGCAGTGAAACAGGGCGGACCACTGAAGCTTTCTTT CASSETGRTTEAFF
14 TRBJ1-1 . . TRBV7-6 TGTGCCAGCAGCCTGGGACTTACGAACACTGAAGCTTTCTTT CASSLGLTNTEAFF
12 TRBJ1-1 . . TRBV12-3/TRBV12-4 TGTGCCAGCAGTCCGACAGGTTTGTTGGCTTTCTTT CASSPTGLLAFF
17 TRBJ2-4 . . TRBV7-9 TGTGCCAGCAGCGAAACGGCGGGCTCACTAGCCAAAAACATTCAGTACTTC CASSETAGSLAKNIQYF
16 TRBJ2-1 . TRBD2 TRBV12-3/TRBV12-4 TGTGCCAGCAGTTTAGCCTGGACTAGCGGGAAGAATGAGCAGTTCTTC CASSLAWTSGKNEQFF
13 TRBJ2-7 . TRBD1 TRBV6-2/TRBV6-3 TGTGCCAGCAGGCTGACAGGGACGGACGAGCAGTACTTC CASRLTGTDEQYF
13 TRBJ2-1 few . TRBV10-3 TGTGCCATCAGTGATCGGGGGTACAATGAGCAGTTCTTC CAISDRGYNEQFF
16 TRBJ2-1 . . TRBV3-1 TGTGCCAGCAGCCCCACCTCGGGGGGCGTCTACAATGAGCAGTTCTTC CASSPTSGGVYNEQFF
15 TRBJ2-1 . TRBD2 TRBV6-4 TGTGCCAGCAGCCCTAGCGGGCTCTCCTACAATGAGCAGTTCTTC CASSPSGLSYNEQFF
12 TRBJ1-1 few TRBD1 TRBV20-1 TGCAGTGCTAACCGGGACAGCACTGAAGCTTTCTTT CSANRDSTEAFF
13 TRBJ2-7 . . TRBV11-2 TGTGCCAGCAGCCCGGTGCACTCCTACGAGCAGTACTTC CASSPVHSYEQYF
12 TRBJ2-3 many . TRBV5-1 TGCGCCAGCAGCTTGGGATGGGATACGCAGTATTTT CASSLGWDTQYF
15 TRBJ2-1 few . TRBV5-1 TGCGCCAGCAGCTTGTATGCCCCAGGGTTGGATGAGCAGTTCTTC CASSLYAPGLDEQFF
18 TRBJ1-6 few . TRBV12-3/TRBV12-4 TGTGCCAGCAGTTCGACCCCCATTAGGTCCGGGACGGGTTCACCCCTCCACTTT CASSSTPIRSGTGSPLHF
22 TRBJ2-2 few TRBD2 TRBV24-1 TGTGCCACCAGTGATCTCCCGGGACTAGCGGGAGGACGCCCCCAGAACACCGGGGAGCTGTTTTTT CATSDLPGLAGGRPQNTGELFF
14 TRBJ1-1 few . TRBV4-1 TGCGCCAGCAGCGGGGCCACCATAAACACTGAAGCTTTCTTT CASSGATINTEAFF
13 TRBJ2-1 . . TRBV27 TGTGCCAGCAGTATGACTGGCTACAATGAGCAGTTCTTC CASSMTGYNEQFF
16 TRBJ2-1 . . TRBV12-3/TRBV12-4 TGTGCCAGCAGTGCTACAGGGCTCATCTCCTACAATGAGCAGTTCTTC CASSATGLISYNEQFF